The text below deals with one T cell receptor beta chain. Its target is not known. The data belong to a study of OX40 agonist ivuxolimab in advanced cancers. Study-level information: Ivuxolimab doses were 0.01, 0.1, 0.3, 1.5, 3 or 10 mg/kg every 2 weeks. From about 23 to 85 years was the age range, with a mean of around 56 years, and approximately 84% were male. Regarding the study as a whole: CD8+ T cells were the subset that, on average, had more expanded clones than CD4+.

The repertoire was sequenced with immunoSEQ multiplex PCR; TCRdb's copy has only in-frame clones and lacks some. This sample has approximately 100,000 clones, with 90% found just once. V shed 4 bases and J 5 bases; nucleotides not matched to a gene: 8. Germline V lookup: CDR1 SEHNR, CDR2 FQNEAQ (reference sequence). The CDR3 is 17 amino acids. This specimen was CD4+ or CD8+ T cells sorted from blood, taken in a trial of the OX40 agonist ivuxolimab. The V and J genes are TRBV7-9 and TRBJ2-1; 13 bases are a match to TRBD2. The origin of this receptor is an adult with an advanced solid tumor such as melanoma, head and neck, liver or kidney cancer. CDR3 region: CASSSLRLAGGDNEQFF. The CDR3 region has the DNA TGTGCCAGCAGCTCCCTCCGACTAGCGGGGGGCGACAATGAGCAGTTCTTC.